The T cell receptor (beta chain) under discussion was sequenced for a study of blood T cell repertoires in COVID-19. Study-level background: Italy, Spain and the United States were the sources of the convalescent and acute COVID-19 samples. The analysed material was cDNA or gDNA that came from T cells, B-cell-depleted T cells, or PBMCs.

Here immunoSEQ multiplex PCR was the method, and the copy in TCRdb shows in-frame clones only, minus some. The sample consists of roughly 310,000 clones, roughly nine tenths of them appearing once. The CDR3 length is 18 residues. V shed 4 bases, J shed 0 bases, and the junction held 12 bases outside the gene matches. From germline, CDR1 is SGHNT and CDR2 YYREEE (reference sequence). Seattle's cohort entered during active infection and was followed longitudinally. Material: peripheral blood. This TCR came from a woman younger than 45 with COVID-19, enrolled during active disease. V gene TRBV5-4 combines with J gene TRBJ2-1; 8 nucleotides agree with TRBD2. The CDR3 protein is CASSQGRLASSSYNEQFF. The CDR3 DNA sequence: TGTGCCAGCAGCCAAGGGCGACTAGCGTCGAGCTCCTACAATGAGCAGTTCTTC.